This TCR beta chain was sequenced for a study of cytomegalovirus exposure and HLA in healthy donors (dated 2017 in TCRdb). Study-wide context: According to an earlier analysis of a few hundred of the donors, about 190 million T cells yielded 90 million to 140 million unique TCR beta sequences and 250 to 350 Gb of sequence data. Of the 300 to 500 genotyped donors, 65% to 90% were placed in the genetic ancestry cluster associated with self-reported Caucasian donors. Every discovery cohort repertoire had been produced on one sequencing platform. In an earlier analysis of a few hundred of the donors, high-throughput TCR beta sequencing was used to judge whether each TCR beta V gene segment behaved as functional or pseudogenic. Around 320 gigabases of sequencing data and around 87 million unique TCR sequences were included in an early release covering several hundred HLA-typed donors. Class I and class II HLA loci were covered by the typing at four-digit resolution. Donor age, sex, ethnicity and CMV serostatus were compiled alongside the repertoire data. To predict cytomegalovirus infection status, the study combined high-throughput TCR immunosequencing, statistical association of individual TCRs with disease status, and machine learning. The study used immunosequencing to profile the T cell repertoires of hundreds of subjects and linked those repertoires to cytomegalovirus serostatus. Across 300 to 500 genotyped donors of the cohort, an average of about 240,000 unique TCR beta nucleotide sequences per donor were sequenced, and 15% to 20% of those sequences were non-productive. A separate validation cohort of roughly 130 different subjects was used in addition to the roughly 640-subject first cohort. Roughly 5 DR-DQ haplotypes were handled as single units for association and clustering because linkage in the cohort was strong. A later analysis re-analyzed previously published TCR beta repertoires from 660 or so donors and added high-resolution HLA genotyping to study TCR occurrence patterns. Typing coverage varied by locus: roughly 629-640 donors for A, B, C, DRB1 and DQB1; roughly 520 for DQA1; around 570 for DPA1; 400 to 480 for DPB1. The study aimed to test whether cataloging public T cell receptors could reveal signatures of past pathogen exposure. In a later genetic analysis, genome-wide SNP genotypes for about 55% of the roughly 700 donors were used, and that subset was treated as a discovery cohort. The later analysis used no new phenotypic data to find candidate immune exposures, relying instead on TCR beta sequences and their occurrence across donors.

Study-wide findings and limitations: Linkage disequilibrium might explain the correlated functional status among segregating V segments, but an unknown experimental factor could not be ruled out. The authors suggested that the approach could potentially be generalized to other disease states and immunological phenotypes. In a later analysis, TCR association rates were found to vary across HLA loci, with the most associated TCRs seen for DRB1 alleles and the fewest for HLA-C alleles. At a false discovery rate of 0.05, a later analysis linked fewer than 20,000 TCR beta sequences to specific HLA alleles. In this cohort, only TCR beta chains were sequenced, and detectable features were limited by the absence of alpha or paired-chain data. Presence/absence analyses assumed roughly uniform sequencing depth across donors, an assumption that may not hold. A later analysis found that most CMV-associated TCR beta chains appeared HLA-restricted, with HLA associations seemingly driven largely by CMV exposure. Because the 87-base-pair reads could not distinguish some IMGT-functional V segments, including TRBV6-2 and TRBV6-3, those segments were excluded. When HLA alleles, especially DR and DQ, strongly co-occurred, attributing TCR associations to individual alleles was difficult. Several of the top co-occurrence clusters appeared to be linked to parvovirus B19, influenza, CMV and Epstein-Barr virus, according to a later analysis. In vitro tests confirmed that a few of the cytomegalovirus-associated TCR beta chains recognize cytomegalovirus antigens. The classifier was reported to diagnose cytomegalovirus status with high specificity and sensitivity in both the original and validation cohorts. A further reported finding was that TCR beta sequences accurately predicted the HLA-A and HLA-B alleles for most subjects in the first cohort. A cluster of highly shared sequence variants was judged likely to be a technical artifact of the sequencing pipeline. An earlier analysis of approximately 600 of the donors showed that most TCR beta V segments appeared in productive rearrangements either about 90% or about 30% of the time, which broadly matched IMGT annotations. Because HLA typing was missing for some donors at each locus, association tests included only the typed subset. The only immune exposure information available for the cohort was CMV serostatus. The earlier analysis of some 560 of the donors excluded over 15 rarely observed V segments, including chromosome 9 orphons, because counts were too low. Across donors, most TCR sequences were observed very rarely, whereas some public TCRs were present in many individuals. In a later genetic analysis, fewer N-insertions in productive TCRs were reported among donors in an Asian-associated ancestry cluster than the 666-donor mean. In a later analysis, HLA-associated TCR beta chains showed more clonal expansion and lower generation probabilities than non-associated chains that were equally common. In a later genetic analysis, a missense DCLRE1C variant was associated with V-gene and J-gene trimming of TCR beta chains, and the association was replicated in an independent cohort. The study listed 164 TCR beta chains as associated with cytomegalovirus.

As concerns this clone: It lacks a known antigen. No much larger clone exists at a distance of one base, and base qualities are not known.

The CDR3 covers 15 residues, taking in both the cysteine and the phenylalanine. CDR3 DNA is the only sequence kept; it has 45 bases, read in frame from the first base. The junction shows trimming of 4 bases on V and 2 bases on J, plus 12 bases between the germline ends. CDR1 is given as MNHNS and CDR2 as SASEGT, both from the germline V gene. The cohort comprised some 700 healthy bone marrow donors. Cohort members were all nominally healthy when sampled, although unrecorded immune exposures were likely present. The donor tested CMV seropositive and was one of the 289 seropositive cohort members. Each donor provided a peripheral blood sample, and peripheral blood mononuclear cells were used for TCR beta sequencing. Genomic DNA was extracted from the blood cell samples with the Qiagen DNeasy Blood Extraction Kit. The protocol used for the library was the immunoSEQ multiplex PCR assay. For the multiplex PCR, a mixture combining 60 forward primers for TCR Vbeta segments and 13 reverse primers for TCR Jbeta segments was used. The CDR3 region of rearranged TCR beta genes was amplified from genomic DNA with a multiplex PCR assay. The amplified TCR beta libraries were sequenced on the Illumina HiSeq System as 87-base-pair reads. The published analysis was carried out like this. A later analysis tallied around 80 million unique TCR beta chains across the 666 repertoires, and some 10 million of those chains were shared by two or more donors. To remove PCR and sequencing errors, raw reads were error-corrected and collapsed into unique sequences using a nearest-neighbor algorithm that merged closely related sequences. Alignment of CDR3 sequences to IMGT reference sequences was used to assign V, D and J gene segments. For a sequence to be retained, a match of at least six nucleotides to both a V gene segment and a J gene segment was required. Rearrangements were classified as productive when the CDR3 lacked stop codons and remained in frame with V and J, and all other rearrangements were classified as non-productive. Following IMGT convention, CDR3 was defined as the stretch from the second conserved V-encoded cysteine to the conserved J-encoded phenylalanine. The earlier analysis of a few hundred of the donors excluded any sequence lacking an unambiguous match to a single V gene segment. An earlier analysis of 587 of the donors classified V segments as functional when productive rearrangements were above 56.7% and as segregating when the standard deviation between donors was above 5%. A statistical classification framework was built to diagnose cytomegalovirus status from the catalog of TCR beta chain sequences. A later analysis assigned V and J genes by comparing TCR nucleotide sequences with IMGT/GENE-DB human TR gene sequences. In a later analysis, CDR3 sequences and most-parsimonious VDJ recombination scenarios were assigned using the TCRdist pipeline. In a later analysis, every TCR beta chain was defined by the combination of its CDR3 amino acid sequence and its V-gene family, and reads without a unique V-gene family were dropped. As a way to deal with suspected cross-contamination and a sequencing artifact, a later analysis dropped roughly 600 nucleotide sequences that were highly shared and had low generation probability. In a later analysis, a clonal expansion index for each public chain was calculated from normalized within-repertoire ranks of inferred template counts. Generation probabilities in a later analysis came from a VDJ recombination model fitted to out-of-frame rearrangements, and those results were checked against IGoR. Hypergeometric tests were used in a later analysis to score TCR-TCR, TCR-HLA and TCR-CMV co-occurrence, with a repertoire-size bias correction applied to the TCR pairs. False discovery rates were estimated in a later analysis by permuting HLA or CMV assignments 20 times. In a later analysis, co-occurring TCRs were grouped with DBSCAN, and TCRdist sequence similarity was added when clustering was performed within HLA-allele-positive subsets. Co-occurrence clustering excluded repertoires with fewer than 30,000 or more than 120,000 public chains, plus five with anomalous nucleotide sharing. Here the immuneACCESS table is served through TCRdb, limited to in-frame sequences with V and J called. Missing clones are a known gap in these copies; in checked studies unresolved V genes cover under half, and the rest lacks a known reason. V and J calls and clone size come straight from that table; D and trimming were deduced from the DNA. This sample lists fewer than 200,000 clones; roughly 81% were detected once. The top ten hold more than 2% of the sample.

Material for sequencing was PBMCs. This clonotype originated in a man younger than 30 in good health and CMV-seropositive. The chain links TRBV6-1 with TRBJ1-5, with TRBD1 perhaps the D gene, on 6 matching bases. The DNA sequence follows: TGTGCCAGCAGTGTAACAGGGAATGGCAATCAGCCCCAGCATTTT. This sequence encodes CASSVTGNGNQPQHF.